This T cell receptor (beta chain) was profiled in a study of T cell responses to AZD1222 COVID-19 vaccine. Method: immunoSEQ multiplex PCR; TCRdb's copy keeps in-frame clones and lacks some. This table holds 120,000 to 150,000 clones, about 91% found once. General observations from the study: After the peak T cell response, and only then, were repertoires sampled.

V shed 5 bases, J shed 1 base, and the junction held 9 bases outside the gene matches. The CDR3 length is 16 residues. The V gene's germline CDR1 is SEHNR and CDR2 FQNEAQ (reference sequence). For this clone: Its antigen is unknown.

This sequence joins TRBV7-9 and TRBJ2-7; 9 bases align to TRBD1. The sequencing here drew on peripheral blood, taken on day 0 of MenACWY control vaccination. This receptor was obtained from an adult in good health. The CDR3 DNA reads as TGTGCCAGCAGCCCAAAAGTCGGGACAGGGTCCTACGAGCAGTACTTC. It encodes CASSPKVGTGSYEQYF.